A single sample gave rise to the 7 T cell receptor beta chains below, sequenced in a study of cytomegalovirus exposure and HLA in healthy donors. The PCR employed 60 Vbeta primers together with 13 Jbeta primers. Only in-frame clones appear in the TCRdb table, and some are missing; sequencing was by immunoSEQ multiplex PCR. The sample includes under 200,000 clones, over 70% of them seen just once. What was sequenced was PBMCs. These receptors were obtained from a woman in her forties or fifties in good health and CMV-seropositive.

The gene calls are TRBV5-4 and TRBJ2-7, with D possibly being TRBD1 (5 bases). Germline-derived CDR1 and CDR2 are SGHNT and YYREEE (reference sequence). There are 15 residues in the CDR3. Trimming removed 3 bases at V and 2 bases at J, with 15 bases between. DNA for the CDR3: TGTGCCAGCAGCTACACAGGCCCTCGGCCCTACGAGCAGTACTTC. Residues: CASSYTGPRPYEQYF.

V gene TRBV5-8 combines with J gene TRBJ1-3; D is possibly TRBD1 (6 bases). Trimming pared 1 base from V and 1 base from J, leaving 9 bases between. The CDR3 extends over 15 amino acids. CDR1 is SGHTS and CDR2 is YDEGEE in the germline V gene. CDR3 DNA sequence: TGTGCCAGCAGCTTGCTAACAGGGTCTGGAAACACCATATATTTT. Translating it yields CASSLLTGSGNTIYF.

The chain recombines TRBV5-1 with TRBJ1-1; D might be TRBD1 (5 bases). This CDR3 is built from 15 residues. CDR1 SGHRS and CDR2 YFSETQ come from the germline V gene. Trimming pared 2 bases from V and 1 base from J, leaving 12 bases between. The CDR3 sequence: CASSFTGLPNTEAFF. The CDR3, as DNA: TGCGCCAGCAGCTTCACAGGCCTTCCGAACACTGAAGCTTTCTTT. The whole variable domain, remainder taken from reference TRBV5-1 and TRBJ1-1, is KAGVTQTPRYLIKTRGQQVTLSCSPISGHRSVSWYQQTPGQGLQFLFEYFSETQRNKGNFPGRFSGRQFSNSRSEMNVSTLELGDSALYLCASSFTGLPNTEAFFGQGTRLTVV.

CDR3 loop: CASSDQLPGQGSTEAFF. The CDR3 DNA follows: TGTGCCAGCAGTGATCAGCTTCCGGGACAGGGCAGCACTGAAGCTTTCTTT. V is TRBV2 and J is TRBJ1-1; TRBD1 matches 9 bases. CDR1 is SNHLY, CDR2 FYNNEI, per germline. V was clipped by 3 bases and J by 4 bases; unmatched bases: 12. The CDR3 length is 17 residues.

The chain is built from TRBV7-9 and TRBJ1-3, with no clear D. The CDR3 covers 15 residues. Trimming cost V 5 bases and J 2 bases, with 13 bases left between them. Germline values: CDR1 SEHNR, CDR2 FQNEAQ (reference sequence). CDR3 residues: CASSPQLGAGNTIYF. As DNA, the CDR3 is TGTGCCAGCAGCCCCCAGCTCGGAGCTGGAAACACCATATATTTT.

This clone was seen a handful of times. This chain joins TRBV6-5 and TRBJ1-1, with TRBD1 as a possible D gene (5 bases). There are 13 residues in the CDR3. The ends were cut back, 0 bases at V and 8 bases at J, with 10 bases in the middle. CDR1 is MNHEY, CDR2 SVGAGI, per germline. The CDR3 DNA sequence: TGTGCCAGCAGTTACTCCCCCGGGGGGGAAGCTTTCTTT. Translation gives CASSYSPGGEAFF.

The chain recombines TRBV4-3 with TRBJ1-2; 7 bases are shared with TRBD1. Germline CDR1 and CDR2: LGHNA and YSLEER. V dropped 4 bases and J dropped 0; count of bases not matched to a gene: 5. The CDR3 extends over 15 amino acids. The CDR3 loop is CASSPTGEANYGYTF. The CDR3 nucleotides read TGCGCCAGCAGCCCAACAGGGGAGGCTAACTATGGCTACACCTTC.